This TCR beta chain was observed in a study of identical twins (dated by TCRdb to between 2015 and 2016). For the wider study: To test whether fetal clonotypes persist, this study deep-sequenced TCR alpha and beta repertoires from monozygotic twins, from unrelated adults of various ages, and from cord blood. Replicate twin experiments were performed at different times using different library preparation protocols to rule out contamination. The paper's findings and limits, for the study overall: Fewer insertions were carried by abundant cord blood beta clonotypes; a weaker similar trend was observed in young adult naive repertoires, while no such trend was observed in memory repertoires. Because the same donors could not be followed over many years, the conclusions depended on cross-sectional statistical analysis. Invariant T cells such as MAIT and iNKT could partly confound zero-insertion analyses, although diverse VJ usage argued against such confounding for most clonotypes. A weaker excess of twin sharing was found in beta out-of-frame sequences because the signal-to-noise ratio was lowered by fewer shared sequences. Compared with coincidental sharing between unrelated individuals, out-of-frame TCR alpha sequences shared between twins showed an excess of sequences with low generation probability. Recombination models systematically underestimated out-of-frame TCR alpha sharing in monozygotic twins but agreed with sharing between unrelated individuals.

This clonotype was found a few times. What antigen it recognizes has not been identified. No base qualities exist here, and no much larger clone lies one base off it. Receptor amplification or capture employed 5' RACE. Instrument on record: Illumina HiSeq 2000. Template switching added a universal primer binding site, and the final cDNA carried a unique molecular identifier that allowed TCR cDNA molecules to be counted accurately. Specific primers in the conserved constant-segment region were used to synthesize first-strand cDNA for TCR alpha and beta chains. To control for contamination, every cDNA library was double barcoded, receiving both a SMART-Mk sample barcode and Illumina barcodes. TruSeq adapter sequences, together with Illumina sample barcodes, were added in two successive PCR steps. Sequencing of the TCR alpha and beta cDNA libraries was done on the Illumina HiSeq platform using custom primers. In the authors' own workflow: MiGEC was used to process raw reads and extract unique molecular identifiers, and MiXCR was used to find CDR3 positions. Recombination models were inferred per individual with the repgenHMM and IGoR tools using an EM algorithm. The analysis of shared clonotypes was done with the tcR package in R, with sharing normalized by the product of cloneset sizes. To study raw recombination free of thymic and clonal selection effects, out-of-frame nonproductive sequences were analyzed. TCRdb passed the public sequencing reads through fastp at Q25 and MiXCR, retaining productive beta sequences. Each CDR3 protein appears once, grouped with its most common genes and DNA. Clone size and V and J calls follow TCRdb, not the original study. This sample has hundreds of thousands of distinct CDR3 sequences in its table, and roughly 10% of those were observed once. In total, the top ten clones hold roughly 5% of the sample.

The germline V gene sets CDR1 to SGHRS and CDR2 to YFSETQ. The junction carries 9 bases between V and J, which are trimmed by 3 bases and 4 bases respectively. The CDR3 starts with the cysteine, ends with the phenylalanine, and has 13 residues. Just the 39-base CDR3 DNA is kept, in frame starting at base 1. Every donor was a healthy Caucasian. Miltenyi CD45RO+ enrichment and human naive T-cell isolation kits were used to isolate memory (CD45RO+) and naive T cells from PBMC. The clonotype comes from a young woman in good health. This chain is built from TRBV5-1 and TRBJ2-3; no confident D gene assignment can be made. Sequencing was carried out using memory (CD45RO+) T cells sorted from blood. Sample cell subset or site, as interpreted from the label and publication: CD45RO+ enriched T cells. The DNA sequence is as follows: TGCGCCAGCAGCTCTATCCACGCAGATACGCAGTATTTT. Protein translation: CASSSIHADTQYF.